Listed below are T cell receptor beta chains from one sample, sequenced in a study of blood T cell repertoires in COVID-19. Measured with immunoSEQ multiplex PCR; TCRdb has only the in-frame clones, and not every one. The sample holds over 100,000 clones, about nine tenths seen once. Sequenced: peripheral blood. The receptors were sampled from a human donor in a cohort sampled during active COVID-19. Each CDR3 is given with its conserved first and last residue. Each record gives: clone size, D gene, V gene, J gene, CDR3 protein, CDR3 DNA. A D gene is named only where the DNA matches it firmly. Clone size is given for some rows only: seen once, a few or many times, or a class if the clone is expanded.

clone_size: few
d_call: TRBD2
v_call: TRBV3-1/TRBV3-2
j_call: TRBJ2-7
cdr3_aa: CASSQYLAGVSEQYF
cdr3_nt: TGTGCCAGCAGCCAATATCTGGCGGGAGTCTCGGAGCAGTACTTC

clone_size: once
d_call: -
v_call: TRBV5-4
j_call: TRBJ1-2
cdr3_aa: CASSLAPGLSNYGYTF
cdr3_nt: TGTGCCAGCAGCTTGGCTCCGGGACTGTCTAACTATGGCTACACCTTC

clone_size: -
d_call: TRBD1
v_call: TRBV11-2
j_call: TRBJ1-1
cdr3_aa: CASSLRGLRQGYTEAFF
cdr3_nt: TGTGCCAGCAGCTTAAGAGGGCTGAGACAGGGCTACACTGAAGCTTTCTTT

clone_size: once
d_call: -
v_call: TRBV7-9
j_call: TRBJ1-2
cdr3_aa: CASSLSTGPNYGYTF
cdr3_nt: TGTGCCAGCAGCTTATCGACAGGACCTAACTATGGCTACACCTTC

clone_size: -
d_call: -
v_call: TRBV9
j_call: TRBJ2-3
cdr3_aa: CASSVDAGQREDTQYF
cdr3_nt: TGTGCCAGCAGCGTAGATGCAGGACAGCGGGAAGATACGCAGTATTTT

clone_size: -
d_call: TRBD1
v_call: TRBV9
j_call: TRBJ1-3
cdr3_aa: CASSVAIRTGPGNTIYF
cdr3_nt: TGTGCCAGCAGCGTAGCCATCCGGACAGGGCCCGGGAACACCATATATTTT

clone_size: -
d_call: TRBD1
v_call: TRBV2
j_call: TRBJ2-2
cdr3_aa: CASRTNRGIGTGELFF
cdr3_nt: TGTGCCAGCAGGACAAACAGGGGCATAGGCACCGGGGAGCTGTTTTTT

clone_size: -
d_call: TRBD2
v_call: TRBV12-3/TRBV12-4
j_call: TRBJ2-1
cdr3_aa: CASSQSAGGQFF
cdr3_nt: TGTGCCAGCAGCCAGTCGGCGGGGGGGCAGTTCTTC

clone_size: -
d_call: TRBD2
v_call: TRBV3-1/TRBV3-2
j_call: TRBJ2-5
cdr3_aa: CASSQDRRTSGRWETQYF
cdr3_nt: TGTGCCAGCAGCCAAGATCGACGGACTAGCGGGAGATGGGAGACCCAGTACTTC

clone_size: -
d_call: -
v_call: TRBV27
j_call: TRBJ1-4
cdr3_aa: CASSSSPRHRPTNEKLFF
cdr3_nt: TGTGCCAGCAGCTCATCCCCTCGCCACAGGCCAACTAATGAAAAACTGTTTTTT

clone_size: -
d_call: TRBD2
v_call: TRBV29-1
j_call: TRBJ2-5
cdr3_aa: CSFRLAGGGGETQYF
cdr3_nt: TGCAGCTTCAGACTAGCGGGAGGGGGAGGAGAGACCCAGTACTTC

clone_size: few
d_call: -
v_call: TRBV3-1/TRBV3-2
j_call: TRBJ1-5
cdr3_aa: CASSPEGGARQPQHF
cdr3_nt: TGTGCCAGCAGCCCGGAGGGGGGGGCACGGCAGCCCCAGCATTTT

clone_size: -
d_call: TRBD2
v_call: TRBV2
j_call: TRBJ2-6
cdr3_aa: CASTSPGLAGRTGANVLTF
cdr3_nt: TGTGCCAGCACCTCGCCGGGACTAGCGGGGCGAACTGGGGCCAACGTCCTGACTTTC

clone_size: -
d_call: TRBD1
v_call: TRBV18
j_call: TRBJ1-1
cdr3_aa: CASSPGTGGRIAEAFF
cdr3_nt: TGTGCCAGCTCACCCGGGACAGGAGGGCGTATCGCTGAAGCTTTCTTT

clone_size: -
d_call: -
v_call: TRBV14
j_call: TRBJ1-1
cdr3_aa: CASSRHLLTVNTEAFF
cdr3_nt: TGTGCCAGCAGCCGGCATCTCCTAACAGTGAACACTGAAGCTTTCTTT

clone_size: -
d_call: TRBD2
v_call: TRBV3-1/TRBV3-2
j_call: TRBJ2-7
cdr3_aa: CASSQDLASGRSPYEQYF
cdr3_nt: TGTGCCAGCAGCCAAGATTTGGCTAGCGGGAGGTCCCCCTACGAGCAGTACTTC

clone_size: -
d_call: -
v_call: TRBV18
j_call: TRBJ2-2
cdr3_aa: CASSRSGTSYGGELFF
cdr3_nt: TGTGCCAGCTCACGGTCGGGGACTTCCTACGGCGGGGAGCTGTTTTTT

clone_size: -
d_call: TRBD1
v_call: TRBV7-8
j_call: TRBJ1-5
cdr3_aa: CASSDGTGRNQPQHF
cdr3_nt: TGTGCCAGCAGCGACGGGACAGGGAGGAATCAGCCCCAGCATTTT

clone_size: -
d_call: TRBD2
v_call: TRBV20-1
j_call: TRBJ2-1
cdr3_aa: CSAKGLASWFF
cdr3_nt: TGCAGTGCCAAGGGACTAGCGTCTTGGTTCTTC

clone_size: -
d_call: -
v_call: TRBV4-1
j_call: TRBJ2-3
cdr3_aa: CASSQVKGASTDTQYF
cdr3_nt: TGCGCCAGCAGCCAAGTAAAGGGAGCAAGCACAGATACGCAGTATTTT

clone_size: once
d_call: -
v_call: TRBV5-1
j_call: TRBJ2-7
cdr3_aa: CASSPPGQINEQYF
cdr3_nt: TGCGCCAGCAGCCCCCCCGGACAGATCAACGAGCAGTACTTC